Detailed here is one T cell receptor (beta chain). The target of this receptor is not known. Within one base of it there is no much larger clone, and no base qualities were kept. Receptor libraries were prepared by the immunoSEQ multiplex PCR assay. RNA was extracted from all samples and reverse transcribed into cDNA, which served as template for TCR sequencing. SuperScript III was used for first-strand cDNA synthesis, primed with a 2:1 mix of oligo-dT and random hexamers. A synthetic immune receptor repertoire was used to measure amplification bias, and any remaining bias was corrected computationally. The original pipeline was this. Raw reads were preprocessed to remove errors, and CDR3 was defined according to IMGT conventions as the region from the conserved cysteine to phenylalanine. To get clonality, Shannon entropy was normalized by log2 of the number of productive unique TCRs and the result was subtracted from 1. Whether scalp clones were CD4 or CD8 was inferred by matching scalp TCRbeta sequences against CD4 and CD8 repertoires sorted from blood. The table comes from immuneACCESS by way of TCRdb, which keeps in-frame sequences with V and J called. Part of the clones is missing from these tables; in studies checked, under half for an unresolved V gene and the rest for unknown reasons. Clonal size and the V and J genes are those of that table, whereas D and trimming came from the DNA. The sample has 55,000 to 65,000 clones on record, 44% of them singletons. The ten top clones hold roughly 47% of the sample.

From alopecia areata patients, peripheral blood was collected along with lesional scalp punch biopsies. PBMCs were isolated by density centrifugation and stained for CD3, CD4 and CD8, after which CD4+ and CD8+ T cells were sorted on a FACSAria. Untreated alopecia areata patients were recruited as part of a multicenter biomarker study. Blood CD8+ T cells from about five biomarker-study patients were further sorted into NKG2D-low and NKG2D-high fractions. The data were obtained in a study of CD8+ T cells in alopecia areata (dated by TCRdb to between 2017 and 2018). Describing the broader study: To study T cell clonal expansion in alopecia areata, the researchers applied high-throughput TCRbeta sequencing to both the C3H/HeJ mouse model and human patients. Scalp tissue and sorted CD4+ and CD8+ peripheral blood T cells from patchy and totalis/universalis alopecia areata patients and from healthy controls were covered by human TCRbeta sequencing. Clonality in the scalp was compared among normal scalp (n=4), patchy alopecia areata scalp (n=8), and alopecia totalis/universalis scalp (n=8). The RNA source kit depended on sample type: the PAXgene miRNA kit for fixed scalp, the miRNeasy kit for PBMCs, and the RNeasy kit for mouse skin. Amplification of TCRbeta CDR3 regions was done by immunoSEQ multiplex PCR using 35 Vbeta forward primers and 13 Jbeta reverse primers. General study outcomes and caveats: Higher clonality and more expanded CD8+ clones were observed in lesional scalp than in normal scalp, particularly in alopecia totalis/universalis, a finding suggestive of antigenic drive. TCR sequences shared between patients were less clear than in mice, possibly partly because of HLA diversity in the patient population. Resident alphabeta T cells in normal human skin are also sequenced, complicating scalp TCR repertoire analysis, unlike mouse skin dominated by gammadelta T cells.

Based on the germline V gene, the CDR1 and CDR2 sequences are SQVTM and ANQGSEA. Taken from cysteine to phenylalanine, the CDR3 has 16 residues. Only the CDR3 DNA stays, 48 bases, in frame from base 1. At the junction V is shortened by 4 bases and J by 6 bases, with 25 bases in between. Source material: NKG2D-low CD8+ T cells sorted from blood. According to the study, the label for this sample's cell subset or site signals: sorted CD8+ NKG2D-low blood T cells. Recombination joined TRBV29-1 with TRBJ2-7; the D segment could be TRBD2, given 6 matching bases. The origin of this receptor is a human donor with alopecia areata. The nucleotide sequence reads as follows: TGCAGCGTTGCCGAACGGGGCGGGACGTCGACCAGCGAGCAGTACTTC. Its amino acids are CSVAERGGTSTSEQYF.